What follows describes a single T cell receptor (beta chain). CDR3 length: 15 amino acids. With 1 base removed from V and 8 bases from J, the gap between germline ends came to 14 bases. Looked up from germline, CDR1 is LGHDT and CDR2 is YNNKEL (reference sequence). This record belongs to a study of blood T cell repertoires in COVID-19. The protocol was immunoSEQ multiplex PCR, while the TCRdb copy is restricted to in-frame clones and leaves out a portion. The sample lists about 290,000 clones, about nine tenths seen once, with 11% in the top ten. Enrolment of Seattle patients took place during active infection, and they were followed longitudinally.

The receptor's source is a woman between 25 and 40 years old with COVID-19, enrolled during active disease. Material: peripheral blood. The rearrangement uses TRBV3-1 (or the pseudogene TRBV3-2) and TRBJ1-4, with D unclear. Written as DNA, the CDR3 is TGTGCCAGCAGCCAAGGATGGGGAGTATTCGAAAAACTGTTTTTT. Translation: CASSQGWGVFEKLFF.